This note documents a single T cell receptor (beta chain) sequence. Its antigen is not known. This sample is drawn from a study of cytomegalovirus exposure and HLA in healthy donors. Study-level findings and limits: On later analysis, the bulk of CMV-associated TCR beta chains appeared to be HLA-restricted. In most subjects, TCR beta sequences reportedly gave accurate predictions of HLA-A and HLA-B alleles. Cytomegalovirus-associated status was assigned to 150 or so TCR beta chains. Another analysis was done later, and it associated 15,000 to 20,000 TCR beta sequences with HLA alleles at 0.05 false discovery rate.

Germline V gene data show CDR1 as LNHDA and CDR2 as SQIVND (reference sequence). V shed 6 bases, J shed 2 bases, and the junction held 2 bases outside the gene matches. CDR3 length: 14 amino acids. PCR used 60 Vbeta primers and 13 Jbeta primers. Profiling relied on immunoSEQ multiplex PCR, and the TCRdb table lists in-frame clones only, not all of them. The sample lists about 120,000 clones, roughly four fifths seen once, with around 2% in the top ten. The sample was PBMCs. The chain is built from TRBV19 and TRBJ2-7, with 12 bases aligning to TRBD2. The receptor's source is a man aged 35-49 years in good health and CMV-seronegative. The CDR3 coding sequence is TGTGCCAGTAGAGGACTAGCGGGGCCCTACGAGCAGTACTTC. Protein: CASRGLAGPYEQYF.